These 7 T cell receptor beta chains share one sample of origin, sequenced in a study of radiation and T cells in renal cell carcinoma. Time point here: blood 4 weeks post-SBRT, at nephrectomy. As for treatment: 15 Gy SBRT to primary tumor, nephrectomy 4 weeks later. The protocol was immunoSEQ multiplex PCR, while the TCRdb copy is restricted to in-frame clones and leaves out a portion. The data show around 81,000 clones, over 80% seen once. The specimen comprised blood, sampled from a patient whose treatment included radiotherapy and nephrectomy. These receptors came from a man aged 50 to 59 with renal cell carcinoma.

Details on this clone: Within the sample, other DNA sequences also encode this same CDR3. The rearrangement uses TRBV6-5 and TRBJ1-2, with 9 bases fitting TRBD1. The junction had 6 bases not matched to a gene; V was cut back by 6 bases and J by 4 bases. The CDR3 totals 14 residues. Germline V gives CDR1 MNHEY, CDR2 SVGAGI. CDR3 in DNA: TGTGCCAGCAGGCAAACAGGGGGCGGCTATGGCTACACCTTC. Protein: CASRQTGGGYGYTF.

Only one count was recorded for this clone. This chain joins TRBV6-1 and TRBJ2-6, with D uncertain. V dropped 8 bases and J dropped 4 bases, with 12 bases sitting between them. Germline CDR1 reads MNHNS; CDR2 reads SASEGT. The CDR3 runs 14 residues. CDR3: CASLGGAGANVLTF. The CDR3 DNA sequence: TGTGCCAGCTTAGGTGGAGCCGGGGCCAACGTCCTGACTTTC.

The chain has TRBV9 and TRBJ1-1; 8 nucleotides align to TRBD1. CDR1 is SGDLS and CDR2 is YYNGEE in the germline V gene. Trimming cost V 0 bases and J 4 bases; bases outside gene matches: 8. The CDR3 extends over 16 amino acids. CDR3 in DNA: TGTGCCAGCAGCGTAGGCCAAACAGGGGGTTTCACTGAAGCTTTCTTT. This translates into CASSVGQTGGFTEAFF.

V and J are TRBV7-6 and TRBJ2-6, with D perhaps matching TRBD1 (5 bases). In germline, CDR1 is SGHVS, CDR2 FNYEAQ. V was trimmed by 7 bases and J by 1 base, leaving 11 bases between them. This CDR3 is 15 amino acids long. The CDR3 is CASTHAGSGANVLTF. CDR3 DNA sequence: TGTGCCAGCACCCATGCAGGGTCTGGGGCCAACGTCCTGACTTTC.

The V gene is TRBV9, the J gene TRBJ1-3; the D gene is possibly TRBD1 (5 bases). The CDR3 spans 15 residues. V lost 6 bases, J lost 0 bases, and 13 bases lay in between. The V gene's germline CDR1 is SGDLS and CDR2 YYNGEE. In DNA, the CDR3 is TGTGCCAGCACCCGGGACCCGAACTCTGGAAACACCATATATTTT. It yields the protein CASTRDPNSGNTIYF.

The chain joins TRBV13 to TRBJ1-4, with TRBD1 matching over 9 bases. The germline V gene encodes CDR1 PRHDT and CDR2 FYEKMQ (reference sequence). The CDR3 spans 15 residues. The V segment lost 6 bases and the J segment 4 bases; nucleotides outside the gene matches: 6. The CDR3 coding sequence is TGTGCCAGCAGTTGGGCGGGACAGGGTAATGAAAAACTGTTTTTT. It translates to CASSWAGQGNEKLFF. Full variable domain (outside the CDR3, taken from reference TRBV13 and TRBJ1-4): AAGVIQSPRHLIKEKRETATLKCYPIPRHDTVYWYQQGPGQDPQFLISFYEKMQSDKGSIPDRFSAQQFSDYHSELNMSSLELGDSALYFCASSWAGQGNEKLFFGSGTQLSVL.

The table lists this clone with a count of one. This chain connects TRBV5-1 to TRBJ1-2; D is uncertain. V was trimmed by 1 base and J by 8 bases, leaving 18 bases between them. Germline V CDR1 and CDR2: SGHRS, YFSETQ. The CDR3 length is 15 residues. CDR3 DNA: TGCGCCAGCAGCTTGAGTTATCGGGTTTTAGAAGGCTACACCTTC. Translated: CASSLSYRVLEGYTF.